This T cell receptor (beta chain) was captured by sequencing in a study of T cell responses to AZD1222 COVID-19 vaccine. The repertoire was sequenced with immunoSEQ multiplex PCR; TCRdb's copy has only in-frame clones and lacks some. The sample shows approximately 88,000 clones, under 95% of them seen only once. Study findings and constraints: Per reports, nearly half of all spike-specific TCRs target regions that are unmutated in variants. White British donors predominated, females outnumbered males, and clonal diversity was possibly underestimated.

About this clone: Its antigen is as yet unknown.

CDR3 length: 12 amino acids. V was clipped by 4 bases and J by 8 bases, with 14 bases between them. Germline V gives CDR1 SQVTM, CDR2 ANQGSEA. This TCR was recovered from an adult in good health. The J gene is TRBJ1-2, the V gene TRBV29-1, with D uncertain. The sample consisted of peripheral blood, taken on day 0 of AZD1222 vaccination. CDR3 in amino acids: CSVVNKLYGYTF. In DNA, the CDR3 is TGCAGCGTTGTTAACAAATTGTACGGCTACACCTTC. The variable domain in full, completed from reference TRBV29-1 and TRBJ1-2, reads SAVISQKPSRDICQRGTSLTIQCQVDSQVTMMFWYRQQPGQSLTLIATANQGSEATYESGFVIDKFPISRPNLTFSTLTVSNMSPEDSSIYLCSVVNKLYGYTFGSGTRLTVV.